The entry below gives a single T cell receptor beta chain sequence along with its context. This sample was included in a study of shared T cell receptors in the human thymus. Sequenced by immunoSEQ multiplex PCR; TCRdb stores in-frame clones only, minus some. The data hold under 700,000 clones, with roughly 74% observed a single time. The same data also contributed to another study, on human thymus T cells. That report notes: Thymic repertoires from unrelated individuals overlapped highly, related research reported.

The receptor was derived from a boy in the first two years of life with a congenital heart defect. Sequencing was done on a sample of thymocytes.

The CDR3 coding sequence is TGCGCCAGCAGCCAAGATTTCAGCAGGAGGGCCGACTACGAGCAGTACTTC. Translation: CASSQDFSRRADYEQYF. V gene TRBV4-1 combines with J gene TRBJ2-7; D might be TRBD2 (6 bases). The CDR3 has 17 residues. The germline CDR1 and CDR2 sequences are MGHRA and YSYEKL. Deletions cut 0 bases from V and 3 bases from J, with 18 bases between.